The 16 T cell receptor beta chains below were found in one sample sequenced in a study of vaccination effects on CD4 cells after COVID-19 (dated by TCRdb to 2022 to 2024). After around 10 days of culture, CD4+ T cells were isolated with the EasySep CD4+ T cell isolation kit. Two doses of either the BNT162b2 or the mRNA-1273 mRNA SARS-CoV-2 vaccine were administered to participants. The method was the immunoSEQ multiplex PCR assay. Drawn from immuneACCESS, this table holds only the in-frame rearrangements with V and J called that TCRdb kept. Clones are partly lost; checked studies trace under half to an unresolved V gene and leave the rest unexplained. The sample table shows about 73,000 clones, and around 69% are seen once. Clones ranked in the top ten supply approximately 2.4% of the sample. These TCRs' antigens remain unknown. Sequenced here: CD4+ T cells from PBMCs cultured without peptide, sampled after COVID-19 vaccination. These receptors were collected from a human donor who received a COVID-19 vaccine.

The chain carries TRBV9 and TRBJ2-2; 10 positions match TRBD2. This CDR3 is 17 amino acids long. Looked up from germline, CDR1 is SGDLS and CDR2 is YYNGEE. V lost 1 base, J lost 4 bases, and 7 bases stayed unmatched. CDR3 loop: CASSVSSSGGFTGELFF. CDR3 DNA: TGTGCCAGCAGCGTATCGTCTAGCGGGGGATTCACCGGGGAGCTGTTTTTT.

This CDR3 is CASSQDRRAGTDTQYF. The CDR3 nucleotides are TGCGCCAGCAGCCAAGATCGGAGGGCAGGCACAGATACGCAGTATTTT. This chain uses TRBV4-3 with TRBJ2-3, with TRBD2 as a possible D gene (6 bases). The CDR3 runs to 16 residues. Trimming removed 0 bases at V and 1 base at J, with 11 bases between. Germline V gene lookup returns CDR1 LGHNA and CDR2 YSLEER.

The gene calls are TRBV6-5 and TRBJ1-1; D is unresolved. Looked up from germline, CDR1 is MNHEY and CDR2 is SVGAGI. The CDR3 spans 16 residues. V dropped 2 bases and J dropped 1 base, with 14 bases sitting between them. CDR3 protein: CASSYASGLSNTEAFF. CDR3 bases: TGTGCCAGCAGTTACGCCTCTGGGCTATCGAACACTGAAGCTTTCTTT.

V gene TRBV6-5 combines with J gene TRBJ2-2, with no clear D. The CDR3 extends over 12 amino acids. Germline loops: CDR1 MNHEY, CDR2 SVGAGI. Trimming stripped 8 bases from V and 4 bases from J, with 8 bases between. CDR3 sequence (DNA): TGTGCCAGCCGCCGTGGCACCGGGGAGCTGTTTTTT. Protein product: CASRRGTGELFF.

This clone turned up a few times. The chain joins TRBV10-2 to TRBJ1-6; possibly TRBD1 for D (5 bases). From germline, CDR1 is WSHSY and CDR2 SAAADI. The CDR3 runs to 12 residues. Trimming took off 11 bases at V and 10 bases at J, with 15 bases between the two ends. CDR3 residues: CAAQDPGSPLHF. In nucleotides, the CDR3 is TGCGCCGCACAGGATCCGGGATCACCCCTCCACTTT.

This chain connects TRBV7-3 to TRBJ2-1; TRBD1 matches 11 bases. CDR1 SGHTA and CDR2 FQGTGA come from the germline V gene. The CDR3 is made up of 15 amino acids. J was trimmed by 5 bases and V by 2 bases; bases with no gene match: 2. This CDR3 is CASSLGQGAHNEQFF. CDR3 nucleotides: TGTGCCAGCAGCTTAGGACAGGGGGCCCACAATGAGCAGTTCTTC.

This clone was seen only a few times. This chain joins TRBV10-1 and TRBJ1-1, with D unclear. There are 13 residues in the CDR3. The germline gives CDR1 WNHNN, CDR2 SYGVQD (reference sequence). Trimming removed 1 base at V and 2 bases at J, with 5 bases between. The CDR3 spells CASSEWRNTEAFF. The CDR3 bases are TGCGCCAGCAGTGAGTGGCGAAACACTGAAGCTTTCTTT.

V and J are TRBV7-2 and TRBJ2-3, with 8 nucleotides matching TRBD1. The germline gives CDR1 SGHTA, CDR2 FQGNSA. There are 15 residues in the CDR3. V was clipped by 2 bases and J by 5 bases; unmatched bases: 6. CDR3 DNA sequence: TGTGCCAGCAGCTTAAGACAGGGGCGTGGAGATACGCAGTATTTT. It specifies CASSLRQGRGDTQYF.

The CDR3 coding sequence is TGTGCCAGCAGCCGACAGGGGGCGGACACCGGGGAGCTGTTTTTT. This gives the protein CASSRQGADTGELFF. The chain links TRBV2 to TRBJ2-2, with 10 bases fitting TRBD1. The germline V gene encodes CDR1 SNHLY and CDR2 FYNNEI. With 6 bases clipped from V and 3 bases from J, the junction kept 4 bases outside the gene matches. This CDR3 is built from 15 residues.

This chain connects TRBV6-2 or TRBV6-3 to TRBJ2-7; D uncertain. The ends were cut back, 5 bases at V and 0 bases at J, with 11 bases in the middle. Per germline, CDR1 MNHEY and CDR2 SVGEGT. The CDR3 spans 14 residues. CDR3 amino acids: CASSRPHSSYEQYV. As DNA, the CDR3 is TGTGCCAGCAGTAGGCCCCATAGCTCCTACGAGCAGTACGTC.

The rearrangement links TRBV6-4 to TRBJ2-7, with a weak D call TRBD1 (5 bases). CDR3 size: 15 residues. V lost 0 bases to trimming and J lost 3 bases, with 12 bases between them. From germline, CDR1 is MRHNA and CDR2 SNTAGT. CDR3 bases: TGTGCCAGCAGTGACTCGGGCAGGACACACTACGAGCAGTACGTC. Translated, it gives CASSDSGRTHYEQYV.

This clone was detected only once. The rearrangement links TRBV29-1 to TRBJ1-1; unclear D gene. V lost 5 bases, J lost 4 bases, and 14 bases lay in between. The CDR3 covers 13 residues. Germline values: CDR1 SQVTM, CDR2 ANQGSEA. CDR3 in amino acids: CSVRWSSGTEAFF. The CDR3, as DNA: TGCAGCGTTAGATGGAGCAGCGGCACTGAAGCTTTCTTT.

The gene calls are TRBV6-5 and TRBJ1-5, with D perhaps TRBD1 (5 bases). Between the trimmed V and J ends, which lost 8 bases and 4 bases, there was a span of 9 bases. Germline lookup yields CDR1 MNHEY and CDR2 SVGAGI. This CDR3 is built from 12 residues. The CDR3 sequence is CASLSGNQPQHF. The CDR3 nucleotides read TGTGCCAGCCTCTCAGGGAATCAGCCCCAGCATTTT.

This clone has only one observation. The chain carries TRBV4-2 and TRBJ2-2; 11 nucleotides align to TRBD2. Germline V CDR1 and CDR2: LGHNA, YNFKEQ. The CDR3 has 16 amino acids. Trimming at V came to 0 bases and at J to 5 bases, leaving 2 bases not matched to a gene. CDR3 DNA: TGTGCCAGCAGCCAAGACCTAGCGGGGGGTACCGGGGAGCTGTTTTTT. This gives the protein CASSQDLAGGTGELFF.

This clone was detected a few times. V is TRBV9 and J is TRBJ2-7; 7 nucleotides align to TRBD2. Losses at the gene ends were 2 bases for V and 2 bases for J; bases not matched to a gene: 10. Germline CDR1 is SGDLS and CDR2 is YYNGEE. This CDR3 is 16 amino acids long. The CDR3 DNA is TGTGCCAGCAGCGTTTCCCGCGGGACTAAAACCTACGAGCAGTACGTC. Translation gives CASSVSRGTKTYEQYV.

The genes are TRBV5-1 and TRBJ2-7; TRBD1 aligns across 10 bases. J lost 9 bases, V lost 0 bases, and 9 bases had no gene match. The CDR3 sequence is 15 residues long. Germline assignment: CDR1 SGHRS and CDR2 YFSETQ. The CDR3 nucleotides are TGCGCCAGCAGCTTGGATGTGGGACAGGGGAGGAGGCAGTACGTC. Encoded protein: CASSLDVGQGRRQYV.